These T cell receptor beta chains were read from a single sample in a study of neurological immune-mediated disorders. Using its own MiXCR run on the 5' RACE reads, TCRdb lists one record per CDR3 protein. The sample lists around 41,000 distinct CDR3 sequences, about 14% occurring once. The sample consisted of CD4+ T cells from blood. The receptors were gathered from a woman in her sixties or seventies with HTLV-1-associated myelopathy (HAM/TSP). CDR3s include the opening cysteine and the closing phenylalanine or tryptophan. The D gene is left open where the match is weak. Size tells how often a clone was seen (once, few, many) or the class of an expanded clone, and some rows leave it out.

len | j_gene | d_gene | v_gene | abundance | CDR3nt | CDR3aa
12 | TRBJ2-7 | - | TRBV2 | many | TGTGCCAGCAGTGATCGGGGGTACGAGCAGTACTTC | CASSDRGYEQYF
15 | TRBJ2-3 | TRBD2 | TRBV7-3 | many | TGTGCCAGCAGCTTATCGGGAGGGGCGGCAGATACGCAGTATTTT | CASSLSGGAADTQYF
15 | TRBJ2-1 | - | TRBV5-1 | many | TGCGCCAGCAGCAACAGGGGACTCCCTTACAATGAGCAGTTCTTC | CASSNRGLPYNEQFF
16 | TRBJ2-2 | TRBD2 | TRBV6-5 | many | TGTGCCAGCAGTTTTATAGCGGGGAGAGGCACCGGGGAGGTGTTTTTT | CASSFIAGRGTGEVFF
16 | TRBJ2-7 | TRBD1 | TRBV5-1 | many | TGCGCCAGCAGCTTGTACCCCGGGACAGGGGTTTACGAGCAGTACTTC | CASSLYPGTGVYEQYF
13 | TRBJ2-3 | TRBD2 | TRBV2 | - | TGTGCCAGCGGGACTAGCAACGTGGGTACGCAGTATTTT | CASGTSNVGTQYF
15 | TRBJ1-2 | - | TRBV5-1 | many | TGCGCCAGCAGCTTGGAAGGACTAGCGAACTATGGCTACACCTTC | CASSLEGLANYGYTF
14 | TRBJ1-5 | - | TRBV10-2 | medium-sized | TGCGCCAGCAGTGAGTCCAACACTAATCAGCCCCAGCATTTT | CASSESNTNQPQHF
11 | TRBJ1-2 | - | TRBV20-1 | - | TGCAGTGCTTGTTATAACTATGGCTACACCTTC | CSACYNYGYTF
11 | TRBJ1-2 | - | TRBV10-3 | once | TGTGCCATCATGGAGACGAACTGCTACACCTTC | CAIMETNCYTF